The TCR beta chain under discussion was sequenced for a study of blood T cells in healthy people across ages. In this sample, this clonotype turned up a few times. A second PCR, run for about 6 to 11 cycles, used a sample-barcoded 5' primer plus a J-beta primer mix. TCRdb processed the 5' RACE reads anew with MiXCR; each CDR3 protein has one entry. The sample has 1.5 million to 2 million distinct CDR3 sequences, roughly 32% seen once. The germline V gene has CDR1 SEHNR and CDR2 FQNEAQ (reference sequence). V lost 5 bases and J 4 bases, leaving 14 bases between the germline ends. The CDR3 totals 14 residues.

The V and J genes are TRBV7-9 and TRBJ1-2; D is ambiguous. Source material: blood. This TCR came from a woman aged 25-40 years in good health. The CDR3 DNA is TGTGCCAGCAGCCCTATGCCAGGCGCCTATGGCTACACCTTC. It yields the protein CASSPMPGAYGYTF.